Below, 10 T cell receptor beta chains from the same sample are listed, as sequenced in a study of blood T cell repertoires in COVID-19. The data were produced by immunoSEQ multiplex PCR, yet TCRdb's version contains in-frame clones alone and is incomplete. Seen here are 200,000 to 300,000 clones, around 87% observed once, and the top ten hold 2.3%. Specimen: peripheral blood. These receptors were taken from a woman in her fifties or sixties with acute or convalescent COVID-19.

The chain has TRBV29-1 and TRBJ2-1, with 10 positions matching TRBD2. The CDR3 loop spans 15 amino acids. V trimming: 1 base; J trimming: 2 bases; junction bases outside the gene matches: 2. Germline V gene lookup returns CDR1 SQVTM and CDR2 ANQGSEA. CDR3 nucleotides: TGCAGCGTTGAAGGGCTAGCGGGGGCCTACAATGAGCAGTTCTTC. Translation: CSVEGLAGAYNEQFF.

DNA for the CDR3: TGTGCCAGCAGCCCCCGGGACAGGGCTAATGAAAAACTGTTTTTT. Translation gives CASSPRDRANEKLFF. The chain combines TRBV7-8 with TRBJ1-4; TRBD1 matches 9 bases. Germline trimming cut 5 bases from V and 3 bases from J; bases unmatched to any gene: 4. Germline V gene data show CDR1 as SGHVS and CDR2 as FQNEAQ. This CDR3 contains 15 residues.

The count of this clone is one. The chain's CDR3 is CASRLTDAGANVLTF. In DNA, the CDR3 is TGTGCCAGCAGGCTGACAGACGCTGGGGCCAACGTCCTGACTTTC. The J gene is TRBJ2-6, the V gene TRBV6-5; tentatively, D is TRBD1 (5 bases). CDR1 MNHEY and CDR2 SVGAGI come from the germline V gene. V lost 6 bases to trimming and J lost 2 bases, with 11 bases between them. CDR3 size: 15 residues.

This sequence joins TRBV11-2 and TRBJ2-5; TRBD2 matches at 8 bases. With V trimmed by 1 base and J by 3 bases, 7 bases remained unmatched. Per germline, CDR1 SGHAT and CDR2 FQNNGV. The CDR3 contains 16 residues. The CDR3 spells CASSLVLSGAEETQYF. Here the CDR3 DNA reads TGTGCCAGCAGCTTAGTTCTTAGCGGGGCTGAAGAGACCCAGTACTTC.

In regard to this clone: Sequence at one end of the junction differs from germline and may be a read error. CDR3 loop: CASSLLGRGNPGELFF. CDR3 coding DNA: TGTGCCAGCAGTTTACTAGGGAGGGGGAACCCCGGGGAGCTGTTTTTT. This chain links TRBV28 with TRBJ2-2, with a weak D call TRBD2 (7 bases). CDR1 MDHEN and CDR2 SYDVKM come from the germline V gene. The CDR3 is 16 amino acids.

This clone appeared once. The rearrangement links TRBV16 to TRBJ1-2, with 7 bases aligning to TRBD1. V lost 4 bases and J lost 4; bases outside the gene matches: 3. Germline CDR1 reads KGHSY; CDR2 reads FQNENV. The CDR3 spans 13 residues. CDR3 in amino acids: CASSRDRVYGYTF. The CDR3 nucleotides are TGTGCCAGCAGCCGGGACAGAGTCTATGGCTACACCTTC. The whole variable domain, filled in from reference TRBV16 and TRBJ1-2, reads GEEVAQTPKHLVRGEGQKAKLYCAPIKGHSYVFWYQQVLKNEFKFLISFQNENVFDETGMPKERFSAKCLPNSPCSLEIQATKLEDSAVYFCASSRDRVYGYTFGSGTRLTVV.

V usage is TRBV21-1 and J usage is TRBJ2-4; the DNA was not used to check the table's D call, TRBD1. TRBV21-1 is given as a pseudogene. The CDR3 spans 14 residues. The CDR3 spells CASSKKTGENIQYF. In DNA, the CDR3 is TGTGCCAGCAGCAAAAAGACAGGGGAAAACATTCAGTACTTC.

The chain uses TRBV24-1 and TRBJ1-2; D is undetermined. The CDR3 sequence is 14 residues long. V lost 0 bases, J lost 0 bases, and 4 bases lay in between. Germline V gene lookup returns CDR1 KGHDR and CDR2 SFDVKD. CDR3 DNA sequence: TGTGCCACCAGTGATTTGCGGGCTAACTATGGCTACACCTTC. Protein sequence: CATSDLRANYGYTF.

This chain uses TRBV11-2 with TRBJ1-2; 11 bases are a match to TRBD1. Losses at the gene ends were 6 bases for V and 4 bases for J; bases not matched to a gene: 7. There are 15 residues in the CDR3. The germline CDR1 and CDR2 sequences are SGHAT and FQNNGV. CDR3 nucleotide sequence: TGTGCCAGCAGTCTTTCCGGGACAGGGGGCTATGGCTACACCTTC. This sequence encodes CASSLSGTGGYGYTF.

The V gene is TRBV9, the J gene TRBJ1-5; a weak D match, TRBD1 (5 bases). Germline values: CDR1 SGDLS, CDR2 YYNGEE. This CDR3 comprises 15 residues. V was pared by 4 bases and J by 2 bases, with 13 bases between. This chain's CDR3 is CASSYRAGGNQPQHF. For the CDR3, the DNA is TGTGCCAGCAGCTATAGGGCGGGGGGCAATCAGCCCCAGCATTTT.